The present T cell receptor (beta chain) was sequenced within a study of T cells in Graves' hyperthyroidism and ophthalmopathy. The CDR3 is made up of 14 amino acids. Trimming left V 4 bases short and J 5 bases short, with 14 bases between. In germline, CDR1 is SQVTM, CDR2 ANQGSEA. From RNA transcripts, TCR beta CDR3 regions were amplified. Researchers ran a first-round RT-PCR on the TCR CDR3 using the HTBI primer set. TCRdb reprocessed the multiplex PCR reads via MiXCR and lists one record per CDR3 protein. The table includes under 600,000 distinct CDR3 sequences, around 15% detected once. Study findings and constraints: The blood repertoire included most of the expanded thyroid clonotypes above 0.001. Stable hyperthyroidism was separated from ophthalmopathy by a model based on 13 V-J features.

Researchers barred patients who had uncontrolled infection, other autoimmune disease, pregnancy or lactation. Only a few counts were recorded for this clonotype. Its matching antigen is unknown. The sequence was obtained from a woman between 35 and 50 years old with Graves' ophthalmopathy. The V gene is TRBV29-1, the J gene TRBJ2-2; possibly TRBD2 for D (5 bases). The sample taken for sequencing was blood. The CDR3 reads CSVVGLAGTGELFF. The CDR3 DNA reads as TGCAGCGTTGTAGGCCTAGCCGGGACCGGGGAGCTGTTTTTT.